This TCR beta chain appears in the sequencing data of a study of cytomegalovirus exposure and HLA in healthy donors. Between the trimmed V and J ends, which lost 5 bases and 5 bases, there was a span of 12 bases. The CDR3 is made up of 13 amino acids. CDR1 and CDR2 from the germline V gene are LNHNV and YYDKDF (reference sequence). This clone was picked up a small number of times. The PCR employed 60 Vbeta primers together with 13 Jbeta primers. The protocol was immunoSEQ multiplex PCR, while the TCRdb copy is restricted to in-frame clones and leaves out a portion. This sample has 83,000 or so clones; about 80% occur once, and the top ten carry roughly 5.5%.

The gene calls are TRBV15 and TRBJ1-1; D is perhaps TRBD1 (6 bases). Sequencing was done on a sample of PBMCs. The TCR was taken from a female donor in good health and CMV-seronegative. The CDR3 coding sequence is TGTGCCACCAGCGGGGCAGGGGCTACTGAAGCTTTCTTT. Translated: CATSGAGATEAFF.